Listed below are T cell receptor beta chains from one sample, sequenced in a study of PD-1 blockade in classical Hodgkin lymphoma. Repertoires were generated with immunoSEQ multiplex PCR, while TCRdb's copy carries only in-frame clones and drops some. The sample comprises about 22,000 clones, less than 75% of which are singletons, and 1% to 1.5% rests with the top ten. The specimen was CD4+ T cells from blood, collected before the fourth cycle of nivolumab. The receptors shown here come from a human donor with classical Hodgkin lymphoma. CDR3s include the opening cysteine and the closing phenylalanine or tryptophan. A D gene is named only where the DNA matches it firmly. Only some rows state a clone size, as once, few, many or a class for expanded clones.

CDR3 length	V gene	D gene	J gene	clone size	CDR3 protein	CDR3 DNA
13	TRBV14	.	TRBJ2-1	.	CASSRGAYNEQFF	TGTGCCAGCAGCCGGGGGGCCTACAATGAGCAGTTCTTC
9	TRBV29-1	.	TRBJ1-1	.	CSVDAEAFF	TGCAGCGTTGATGCTGAAGCTTTCTTT
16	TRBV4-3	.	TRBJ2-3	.	CASSQDWGSSTDTQYF	TGCGCCAGCAGCCAAGATTGGGGCTCTAGCACAGATACGCAGTATTTT
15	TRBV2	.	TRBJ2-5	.	CASSAPRTTKETQYF	TGTGCCAGCAGTGCTCCTAGGACGACGAAAGAGACCCAGTACTTC
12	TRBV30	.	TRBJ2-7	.	CAWRVGGDEQYF	TGTGCCTGGAGAGTGGGGGGCGACGAGCAGTACTTC
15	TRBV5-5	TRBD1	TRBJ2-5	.	CASSSNPGTGETQYF	TGTGCCAGCAGCTCGAACCCCGGGACAGGAGAGACCCAGTACTTC
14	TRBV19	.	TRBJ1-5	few	CASNPHSGHQPQHF	TGTGCCAGTAACCCACACAGCGGTCATCAGCCCCAGCATTTT
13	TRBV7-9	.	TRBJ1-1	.	CASTATGYTEAFF	TGTGCCAGCACCGCGACAGGTTACACTGAAGCTTTCTTT
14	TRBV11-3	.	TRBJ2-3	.	CASSPGKRTDTQYF	TGTGCCAGCAGCCCAGGGAAGCGCACAGATACGCAGTATTTT
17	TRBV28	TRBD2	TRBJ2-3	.	CASSLTGTSAYTDTQYF	TGTGCCAGCAGTTTAACTGGCACTAGCGCTTACACAGATACGCAGTATTTT
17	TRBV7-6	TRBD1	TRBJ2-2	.	CASSLAPGQANTGELFF	TGTGCCAGCAGCTTAGCGCCGGGACAGGCGAACACCGGGGAGCTGTTTTTT
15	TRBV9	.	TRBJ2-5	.	CASSGGAISQETQYF	TGTGCCAGCAGCGGGGGGGCCATTTCCCAAGAGACCCAGTACTTC
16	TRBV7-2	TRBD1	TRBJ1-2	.	CASSLPKQTGNYGYTF	TGTGCCAGCAGCTTACCAAAGCAGACAGGGAACTATGGCTACACCTTC
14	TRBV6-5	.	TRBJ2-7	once	CASSLSGHLYEQYF	TGTGCCAGCAGCCTTTCGGGACACCTATACGAGCAGTACTTC
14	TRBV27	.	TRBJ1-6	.	CASSFRGGNSPLHF	TGTGCCAGCAGTTTCAGGGGAGGTAATTCACCCCTCCACTTT
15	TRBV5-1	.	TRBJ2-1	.	CASSLDGTLGNEQFF	TGCGCCAGCAGCTTGGACGGGACGTTGGGCAATGAGCAGTTCTTC
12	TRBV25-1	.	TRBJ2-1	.	CASSEYAGEQFF	TGTGCCAGCAGTGAATATGCAGGGGAGCAGTTCTTC
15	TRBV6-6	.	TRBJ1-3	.	CASTLRRGQRNTIYF	TGTGCCAGCACCTTAAGACGGGGACAACGGAACACCATATATTTT
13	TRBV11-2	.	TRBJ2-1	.	CASSPEVYNEQFF	TGTGCCAGCAGCCCAGAGGTCTACAATGAGCAGTTCTTC
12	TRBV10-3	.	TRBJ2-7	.	CAIRDSFYEQYF	TGTGCCATCAGGGACAGCTTCTACGAGCAGTACTTC
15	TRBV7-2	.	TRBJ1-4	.	CASSLDSGAGEKLFF	TGTGCCAGCAGCTTAGATTCAGGGGCAGGTGAAAAACTGTTTTTT
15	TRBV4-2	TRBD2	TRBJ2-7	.	CASSQGLAGTNEQYF	TGTGCCAGCAGCCAAGGACTAGCGGGCACAAACGAGCAGTACTTC
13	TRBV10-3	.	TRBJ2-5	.	CAIRRLSGETQYF	TGTGCCATCAGACGACTAAGTGGCGAGACCCAGTACTTC
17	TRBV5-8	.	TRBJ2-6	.	CASSLRVSGSGANVLTF	TGTGCCAGCAGCTTGAGGGTCTCCGGTTCTGGGGCCAACGTCCTGACTTTC
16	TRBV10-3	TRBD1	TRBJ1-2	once	CAISESGQGLNYGYTF	TGTGCCATCAGTGAGTCAGGACAGGGTCTTAACTATGGCTACACCTTC
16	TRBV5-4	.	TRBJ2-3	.	CASSPFSIGDTDTQYF	TGTGCCAGCAGCCCGTTCAGTATAGGAGACACAGATACGCAGTATTTT
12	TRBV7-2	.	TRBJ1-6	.	CASSFENSPLHF	TGTGCCAGCAGCTTCGAGAATTCACCCCTCCACTTT
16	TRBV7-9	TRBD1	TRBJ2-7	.	CASSLVSGQGRYEQYF	TGTGCCAGCAGCTTAGTCTCGGGACAGGGTCGCTACGAGCAGTACTTC
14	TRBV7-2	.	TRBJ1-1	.	CASSLVSIPTEAFF	TGTGCCAGCAGCTTAGTTTCCATCCCCACTGAAGCTTTCTTT
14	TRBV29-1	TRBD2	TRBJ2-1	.	CSSNRDYQSYEQFF	TGCAGCTCCAACCGGGACTATCAATCCTATGAGCAGTTCTTC
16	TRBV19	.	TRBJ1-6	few	CASSYMVGRNYSPLHF	TGTGCCAGTAGCTATATGGTGGGCAGAAACTATTCACCCCTCCACTTT
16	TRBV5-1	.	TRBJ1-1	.	CASSLAGGVANTEAFF	TGCGCCAGCAGCTTGGCCGGGGGTGTAGCGAACACTGAAGCTTTCTTT
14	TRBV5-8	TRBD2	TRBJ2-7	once	CASSSRTSGYEQYF	TGTGCCAGCAGCTCACGGACTAGCGGCTACGAGCAGTACTTC
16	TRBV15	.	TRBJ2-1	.	CATSRDTRTAYNEQFF	TGTGCCACCAGCAGAGATACGCGCACCGCCTACAATGAGCAGTTCTTC
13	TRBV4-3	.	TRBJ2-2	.	CASSQVRTGELFF	TGCGCCAGCAGCCAAGTGAGAACCGGGGAGCTGTTTTTT
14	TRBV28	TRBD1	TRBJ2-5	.	CASSLQGAAETQYF	TGTGCCAGCAGTTTACAGGGGGCCGCGGAGACCCAGTACTTC
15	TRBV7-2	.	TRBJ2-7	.	CASSLIGQGQYEQYF	TGTGCCAGCAGCCTCATAGGCCAAGGGCAATACGAGCAGTACTTC
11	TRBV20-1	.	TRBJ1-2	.	CSAPGQNSYTF	TGCAGTGCCCCGGGACAAAACAGCTACACCTTC
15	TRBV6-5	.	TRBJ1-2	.	CASSYTRAVNYGYTF	TGTGCCAGCAGTTACACCCGGGCGGTTAACTATGGCTACACCTTC
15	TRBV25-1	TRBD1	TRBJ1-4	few	CASSLGTGGDEKLFF	TGTGCCAGCAGCCTAGGGACAGGGGGCGATGAAAAACTGTTTTTT
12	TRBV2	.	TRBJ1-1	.	CASRLINTEAFF	TGTGCCAGCAGACTTATTAACACTGAAGCTTTCTTT
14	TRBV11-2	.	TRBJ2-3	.	CASSLDGARDTQYF	TGTGCCAGCAGCTTAGATGGGGCGAGGGATACGCAGTATTTT
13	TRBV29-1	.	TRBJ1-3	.	CSVTAVSGNTIYF	TGCAGCGTAACGGCGGTCTCTGGAAACACCATATATTTT